The present entry profiles one T cell receptor (beta chain) with its context. One entry per CDR3 protein, called by TCRdb with MiXCR from the PCR reads. Of approximately 500,000 distinct CDR3 sequences in the sample, around 23% were seen once. The record originates from a study of molecular identifiers for immune sequencing clone quantification. Sorted naive CD8 T cells, about 17,000 to 1,000,000, were sequenced from 10%, 30% or 50% RNA. Naive CD8 T cells were sorted as CD8+CD4-CCR7+CD45RA+. Sequencing was done on a sample of naive CD8+ T cells from blood, with Jurkat cell RNA spiked in. Subset specified: FACS-sorted CD8+CD4-CCR7+CD45RA+ naive T cells. This sequence originates from a human donor in good health. Some libraries in this study had Jurkat cell RNA spiked in.

The CDR3 region is CATAGRANVLTF. The DNA for the CDR3 is TGTGCCACGGCCGGAAGGGCCAACGTCCTGACTTTC. This rearrangement joins TRBV21-1 to TRBJ2-6. TRBV21-1 is tagged as a pseudogene. This CDR3 is 12 amino acids long.